This T cell receptor beta chain derives from a study of cytomegalovirus exposure and HLA in healthy donors. Primers included in the PCR were 60 Vbeta and 13 Jbeta primers. Libraries were prepared by immunoSEQ multiplex PCR; TCRdb keeps only in-frame clonotypes and omits some of them. Of approximately 93,000 clones detected, more than 70% appear once; the ten largest clones hold about 4%. This CDR3 contains 14 residues. V dropped 5 bases and J dropped 2 bases, with 14 bases sitting between them. Germline CDR1 and CDR2: SGHNT and YYREEE (reference sequence). The receptor was isolated from a woman in her thirties or forties in good health and CMV-seronegative. Source material: PBMCs. This chain uses TRBV5-4 with TRBJ2-7, with TRBD2 as a possible D gene (5 bases). CDR3 in amino acids: CASSRARGTYEQYF. CDR3 nucleotide sequence: TGTGCCAGCAGTCGCGCCCGGGGAACCTACGAGCAGTACTTC.